These T cell receptor beta chains were read from a single sample in a study of post-analysis software for immune sequencing data. One entry per CDR3 protein, called by TCRdb with MiXCR from the PCR reads. The profile covers 820,000 or so distinct CDR3 sequences, with roughly half appearing a single time and under 6% taken by the ten largest. Sequenced material: blood. The receptors derive from a girl aged 5-17 years with multiple sclerosis. CDR3s include the opening cysteine and the closing phenylalanine or tryptophan. A D gene is named only where the DNA matches it firmly. Some rows mark clone size as missing; the rest say once, few, many or name a class of expanded clone.

TRBJ1-2	NA	TRBV7-2	few	CASSSWGGYTF	TGTGCCAGCAGCTCTTGGGGTGGCTACACCTTC
TRBJ2-3	NA	TRBV29-1	few	CSVPRQDGYTDTQYF	TGCAGCGTGCCCCGACAGGATGGCTACACAGATACGCAGTATTTT
TRBJ1-2	TRBD1	TRBV24-1	NA	CATILPPGQGAGYTF	TGTGCCACCATTCTCCCACCGGGACAGGGAGCTGGCTACACCTTC
TRBJ2-7	NA	TRBV14	NA	CASSQDVGAQGYEQYF	TGTGCCAGCAGCCAAGATGTAGGCGCCCAAGGCTACGAGCAGTACTTC
TRBJ2-5	NA	TRBV14	NA	CASSFDEETQYF	TGTGCCAGCAGCTTTGACGAGGAGACCCAGTACTTC
TRBJ2-7	NA	TRBV7-2	few	CASSSYLGHEQYF	TGTGCCAGCAGCTCATATCTGGGCCACGAGCAGTACTTC
TRBJ2-1	NA	TRBV24-1	few	CATSDPGDGYNEQFF	TGTGCCACCAGTGATCCGGGGGACGGGTACAATGAGCAGTTCTTC
TRBJ2-1	NA	TRBV11-2	few	CASSNRDGSYNEQFF	TGTGCCAGCAGCAACCGGGACGGCTCCTACAATGAGCAGTTCTTC
TRBJ2-5	TRBD2	TRBV5-1	NA	CASSLVASGNQETQYF	TGCGCCAGCAGCTTGGTCGCTAGCGGGAACCAAGAGACCCAGTACTTC
TRBJ2-3	TRBD2	TRBV3-1	NA	CASSQDSLAGVYGDTQYF	TGTGCCAGCAGCCAGGACTCACTAGCGGGAGTATATGGAGATACGCAGTATTTT
TRBJ2-3	NA	TRBV12-5	NA	CASGTTAALLRTDTQYF	TGTGCTAGTGGCACAACCGCAGCCCTACTCCGCACAGATACGCAGTATTTT
TRBJ2-6	NA	TRBV5-1	NA	CASSAGVGANVLTF	TGCGCCAGCAGCGCAGGGGTTGGGGCCAACGTCCTGACTTTC
TRBJ2-1	NA	TRBV20-1	NA	CSAKSRREPNEQFF	TGCAGTGCTAAAAGCAGGAGAGAGCCCAATGAGCAGTTCTTC
TRBJ2-4	NA	TRBV10-1	NA	CASSGGWRDEAKNIQYF	TGCGCCAGCAGTGGGGGGTGGCGGGATGAAGCCAAAAACATTCAGTACTTC
TRBJ2-1	NA	TRBV29-1	NA	CSVVLVQGYNEQFF	TGCAGCGTTGTCTTAGTCCAGGGTTACAATGAGCAGTTCTTC
TRBJ1-2	NA	TRBV20-1	few	CSAGTLNYGYTF	TGCAGTGCGGGGACACTTAACTATGGCTACACCTTC
TRBJ1-1	NA	TRBV4-2	NA	CASSQAHGNTEAFF	TGTGCCAGCAGCCAAGCCCACGGAAACACTGAAGCTTTCTTT
TRBJ2-7	TRBD1	TRBV2	NA	CASSPNRGLQYEQYF	TGTGCCAGCAGCCCCAACAGGGGGCTCCAGTACGAGCAGTACTTC
TRBJ2-1	NA	TRBV3-1	NA	CASSPSLNEQFF	TGTGCCAGCAGCCCTAGCCTCAATGAGCAGTTCTTC
TRBJ2-5	TRBD1	TRBV10-3	NA	CAISEAGQGVQETQYF	TGTGCCATCAGTGAGGCGGGACAGGGGGTCCAAGAGACCCAGTACTTC
TRBJ2-7	TRBD2	TRBV7-2	NA	CASSPRSGSGEQYF	TGTGCCAGCAGCCCCCGTAGCGGGAGTGGAGAGCAGTACTTC
TRBJ2-7	TRBD2	TRBV10-3	NA	CAIGREFSYEQYF	TGTGCCATCGGGCGGGAGTTCTCCTACGAGCAGTACTTC
TRBJ1-6	TRBD1	TRBV12-3/TRBV12-4	NA	CASSLDRDRPLHF	TGTGCCAGCAGTTTGGACAGGGACAGACCCCTCCACTTT
TRBJ1-2	TRBD1	TRBV20-1	NA	CSATGTAYGYTF	TGCAGTGCTACCGGGACAGCCTATGGCTACACCTTC
TRBJ2-3	NA	TRBV7-9	NA	CASSLTSQGGDTQYF	TGTGCCAGCAGCTTAACCTCACAGGGAGGAGATACGCAGTATTTT
TRBJ2-7	TRBD1	TRBV3-1	NA	CASSQVRTGGTYEQYF	TGTGCCAGCAGCCAAGTCAGGACAGGGGGGACCTACGAGCAGTACTTC
TRBJ1-2	NA	TRBV27	NA	CASSQTGLVGYTF	TGTGCCAGCAGCCAAACCGGCCTTGTAGGCTACACCTTC
TRBJ2-1	NA	TRBV20-1	once	CSAETGTQQNNPYNEQFF	TGCAGTGCTGAGACCGGGACCCAACAAAACAACCCCTACAATGAGCAGTTCTTC
TRBJ1-1	TRBD1	TRBV20-1	NA	CSAKQGDTEAFF	TGCAGTGCTAAACAGGGGGATACTGAAGCTTTCTTT
TRBJ2-3	NA	TRBV7-9	NA	CAGSLDPLTDTQYF	TGTGCCGGCAGCTTAGACCCTCTGACAGATACGCAGTATTTT
TRBJ2-1	NA	TRBV5-1	NA	CASSLGGRNSYNEQFF	TGCGCCAGCAGCTTGGGTGGCAGGAACTCCTACAATGAGCAGTTCTTC
TRBJ1-5	NA	TRBV29-1	NA	CSVGGDGKDQPQHF	TGCAGCGTGGGAGGAGACGGAAAGGATCAGCCCCAGCATTTT
TRBJ2-1	NA	TRBV30	NA	CAWSSPGHELFF	TGTGCCTGGAGTTCCCCGGGACATGAATTGTTCTTC
TRBJ2-7	NA	TRBV10-2	NA	CASSGTVTTYEQYF	TGCGCCAGCAGTGGAACAGTCACGACCTACGAGCAGTACTTC
TRBJ2-7	TRBD2	TRBV20-1	NA	CSAQTPGGGEQYF	TGCAGTGCTCAAACCCCGGGGGGTGGAGAGCAGTACTTC
TRBJ2-1	TRBD2	TRBV12-3/TRBV12-4	once	CASSFGGNSNEQFF	TGTGCCAGCAGTTTCGGGGGGAACTCCAATGAGCAGTTCTTC
TRBJ2-1	NA	TRBV27	NA	CASSFPPGRGDEQFF	TGTGCCAGCAGTTTCCCCCCCGGCAGGGGAGATGAGCAGTTCTTC
TRBJ2-7	NA	TRBV6-5	few	CASSSDRNEQYF	TGTGCCAGCAGCTCCGACAGAAACGAGCAGTACTTC
TRBJ2-3	NA	TRBV5-5	NA	CASSMTVRRNTDTQYF	TGTGCCAGCAGCATGACAGTCCGAAGGAACACAGATACGCAGTATTTT
TRBJ1-2	NA	TRBV20-1	NA	CSAKPGTYGYTF	TGCAGTGCCAAGCCAGGGACCTATGGCTACACCTTC
TRBJ2-1	NA	TRBV5-6	NA	CASSLGRQGLGEQFF	TGTGCCAGCAGCTTGGGGAGGCAGGGTCTGGGTGAGCAGTTCTTC
TRBJ2-7	TRBD2	TRBV12-5	few	CASAQAGPSYEQYF	TGTGCTAGTGCCCAAGCGGGACCTTCCTACGAGCAGTACTTC